This is a list of T cell receptor beta chains from one sample in a study of T cells in localized non-small cell lung cancer. This table comes from immunoSEQ multiplex PCR, and its TCRdb copy is limited to in-frame clones, with some not included. The table includes around 3,900 clones, approximately 40% detected once. Sequenced here: lung tumor tissue, sampled before any cancer treatment. The receptor source for this set is a woman aged 35 to 69 with stage I lung adenocarcinoma. The CDR3 runs from the conserved cysteine through the conserved F or W.

CDR3 length	V gene	J gene	CDR3 protein
16	TRBV6-8	TRBJ1-5	CASSYSGRGSNQPQHF
17	TRBV9	TRBJ2-1	CASSEAPYLSSYNEQFF
15	TRBV6-8	TRBJ2-1	CASSSPGSGYNEQFF
16	TRBV29-1	TRBJ2-7	CSVEDPMQGKAYEQYF
13	TRBV9	TRBJ1-5	CASRSQDQQPQHF
15	TRBV18	TRBJ2-7	CASSHQKDTTYEQYF
14	TRBV11-3	TRBJ1-4	CASSGTATNEKLFF
13	TRBV6-8	TRBJ2-7	CAISAPGYYEQYF
13	TRBV6-8	TRBJ1-2	CASSYSNRYGYTF
19	TRBV6-8	TRBJ2-6	CASSYELAGASSGANVLTF
14	TRBV12-5	TRBJ2-7	CASARDSPSYEQYF
16	TRBV6-8	TRBJ2-7	CASSSPTPGSFYEQYF
17	TRBV15	TRBJ2-1	CATSRGGTSGRYHEQFF
14	TRBV9	TRBJ2-3	CASSVGFHGDTQYF
14	TRBV11-3	TRBJ2-5	CASSQTDRQETQYF
13	TRBV6-7	TRBJ1-1	CASPRTDNTEAFF
15	TRBV18	TRBJ1-3	CASSPQITSGNTIYF
11	TRBV30	TRBJ2-7	CAWGRYYEQYF
14	TRBV30	TRBJ2-3	CAWSVGASTDTQYF
15	TRBV30	TRBJ1-5	CAWTLTGTGNQPQHF
14	TRBV19	TRBJ1-4	CASRFQDSNEKLFF
13	TRBV28	TRBJ1-1	CASRSTANTEAFF
13	TRBV29-1	TRBJ2-7	CSVERTGGYEQYF
16	TRBV19	TRBJ1-1	CASTRSGALVNTEAFF
14	TRBV14	TRBJ2-7	CASSQDPGGYEQYF
15	TRBV5-1	TRBJ2-2	CASSWGRQITGELFF
14	TRBV28	TRBJ1-1	CASSSQGLNTEAFF
15	TRBV6-8	TRBJ1-5	CAISAQGAGNQPQHF
15	TRBV6-7	TRBJ1-5	CASSYGGVSNQPQHF
18	TRBV11-3	TRBJ1-1	CASSLGMGQGLMNTEAFF
15	TRBV10-1	TRBJ2-7	CASSEGTSDSYEQYF
17	TRBV5-1	TRBJ2-7	CASSLVEVRTGSGEQYF
17	TRBV18	TRBJ2-6	CASSPPSSRDAINVLTF
14	TRBV7-5	TRBJ2-7	CASTPLRAGGEQYF
15	TRBV19	TRBJ2-2	CASTPGLPYTGELFF
14	TRBV30	TRBJ1-2	CAWKYGRGFYGYTF
15	TRBV19	TRBJ1-5	CASSRTGVGNQPQHF
14	TRBV19	TRBJ2-3	CASSQPGLLDTQYF
13	TRBV30	TRBJ2-5	CAWSISLQETQYF
13	TRBV9	TRBJ1-2	CASSDEGPLGYTF
17	TRBV18	TRBJ2-2	CASSAQSAGAPTGELFF
13	TRBV19	TRBJ1-2	CASSPRQASGYTF
18	TRBV5-1	TRBJ2-1	CASSSKILGTSGYNEQFF
14	TRBV6-8	TRBJ2-7	CASRSGPRDYEQYF
15	TRBV11-3	TRBJ1-2	CASSLGTGTGLGYTF
12	TRBV10-3	TRBJ2-7	CAIRKGLYEQYF
13	TRBV14	TRBJ2-7	CASSPRTGSRQYF
14	TRBV11-3	TRBJ2-3	CASSQGGRPDTQYF
13	TRBV28	TRBJ2-5	CASSLADQETQYF
15	TRBV15	TRBJ1-1	CATSREYGRGTEAFF
15	TRBV19	TRBJ2-1	CASSPTGDSYNEQFF
14	TRBV19	TRBJ2-3	CASNRGGGTDTQYF
17	TRBV7-7	TRBJ1-5	CASSSTWDRRGNQPQHF
12	TRBV28	TRBJ1-1	CASSLSRAEAFF
13	TRBV30	TRBJ1-5	CAWSVRGVQPQHF
14	TRBV10-2	TRBJ2-3	CASSVAGESDTQYF
16	TRBV19	TRBJ2-3	CASSISPGPSTDTQYF